The text below deals with one T cell receptor (beta chain). Germline V CDR1 and CDR2: LGHNT, FRNRAP. This CDR3 has 15 amino acids. Trimming at V came to 7 bases and at J to 4 bases, leaving 5 bases not matched to a gene. Donors in Cohort 3 counted as recovered after two negative PCRs, clearance, or symptom resolution. This sample is drawn from a study of blood T cell repertoires in COVID-19. Study overall: Sample material is recorded as cDNA or gDNA derived from T cells, B-cell-depleted T cells, or PBMCs.

Measured with immunoSEQ multiplex PCR; TCRdb has only the in-frame clones, and not every one. The repertoire has over 250,000 clones, approximately 89% of them found once; the top ten carry over 4%. This rearrangement joins TRBV12-5 to TRBJ2-1; 12 nucleotides agree with TRBD1. This receptor was identified in a woman in her twenties or thirties who had recovered from COVID-19. Source material: PBMCs or T cells enriched from blood (not recorded which). The DNA of the CDR3 is TGTGCTAGTGCCTTGGGACAGGGGGCTTACAATGAGCAGTTCTTC. Translating it yields CASALGQGAYNEQFF.